The 29 T cell receptor beta chains below all came from one sample that was sequenced in a study of blood T cell repertoires in COVID-19. Sequenced by immunoSEQ multiplex PCR; TCRdb stores in-frame clones only, minus some. In the table there are hundreds of thousands of clones, more than 85% of which are singletons. Input material: peripheral blood. The receptor set was obtained from a man in his forties with acute or convalescent COVID-19.

This chain connects TRBV5-1 to TRBJ1-1, with TRBD1 matching 10 bases. Trimming took 1 base from V and 4 from J; bases not matched to a gene: 4. The germline V gene has CDR1 SGHRS and CDR2 YFSETQ. This CDR3 is built from 15 residues. The CDR3 DNA follows: TGCGCCAGCAGCTTGACGGGACAGGGGCTCACTGAAGCTTTCTTT. Translating it yields CASSLTGQGLTEAFF. The full variable domain, rest sourced from reference TRBV5-1 and TRBJ1-1, is KAGVTQTPRYLIKTRGQQVTLSCSPISGHRSVSWYQQTPGQGLQFLFEYFSETQRNKGNFPGRFSGRQFSNSRSEMNVSTLELGDSALYLCASSLTGQGLTEAFFGQGTRLTVV.

The chain recombines TRBV27 with TRBJ2-7, with 8 bases aligning to TRBD1. The germline gives CDR1 MNHEY, CDR2 SMNVEV (reference sequence). This CDR3 contains 14 residues. V gave up 6 bases and J gave up 2 bases; unmatched junction bases: 6. As DNA, the CDR3 is TGTGCCAGCAGCCCCGGGACAGGTCCCTACGAGCAGTACTTC. Residues: CASSPGTGPYEQYF.

The rearrangement joins TRBV25-1 to TRBJ2-7; TRBD1 aligns across 9 bases. CDR3 length: 16 amino acids. From germline, CDR1 is MGHDK and CDR2 SYGVNS. Trimming cost V 8 bases and J 2 bases; bases outside gene matches: 13. DNA of the CDR3: TGTGCCAGCTCCGCTTTGGGGACAGGGAATCCCTACGAGCAGTACTTC. Encoded protein: CASSALGTGNPYEQYF.

This chain connects TRBV10-3 to TRBJ2-1; D gene uncertain. Germline V lookup: CDR1 ENHRY, CDR2 SYGVKD. The CDR3 is made up of 14 amino acids. Between the trimmed V and J ends, which lost 3 bases and 5 bases, there was a span of 11 bases. The DNA for the CDR3 is TGTGCCATCAGTGACGGTGGCGGAAACAATGAGCAGTTCTTC. As protein: CAISDGGGNNEQFF.

This chain links TRBV3-1 (or the pseudogene TRBV3-2) with TRBJ2-7; 9 bases map to TRBD1. V gave up 5 bases and J gave up 3 bases; unmatched junction bases: 8. The CDR3 extends over 15 amino acids. Germline values: CDR1 LGHDT, CDR2 YNNKEL (reference sequence). CDR3 sequence (DNA): TGTGCCAGCAGCTTTGGGGGGACAGGGAGCTACGAGCAGTACTTC. Amino acids: CASSFGGTGSYEQYF.

This clone was seen a few times. The V and J genes are TRBV11-3 and TRBJ2-3; TRBD2 matches 7 bases. J lost 2 bases, V lost 5 bases, and 7 bases had no gene match. CDR1 SGHNT and CDR2 YENEEA come from the germline V gene. The CDR3 covers 15 residues. CDR3 sequence (DNA): TGTGCCAGCAGCCGGGGAGGGGCGAACACAGATACGCAGTATTTT. Residues: CASSRGGANTDTQYF.

J is TRBJ2-7 and V is TRBV6-2 or TRBV6-3; D not resolved. Germline V CDR1 and CDR2: MNHEY, SVGEGT. The V end was cut by 2 bases, the J end by 1 base, with 9 bases between. CDR3 size: 14 residues. The chain's CDR3 is CASSYQVFSYEQYF. CDR3 in DNA: TGTGCCAGCAGTTACCAGGTATTTTCCTACGAGCAGTACTTC.

As regards this clone: This specimen includes other DNA sequences encoding the same CDR3. V and J are TRBV15 and TRBJ2-5, with TRBD1 matching 10 bases. V trimming: 0 bases; J trimming: 5 bases; junction bases outside the gene matches: 0. This CDR3 has 14 amino acids. Per the germline V gene, CDR1 is LNHNV and CDR2 is YYDKDF (reference sequence). DNA of the CDR3: TGTGCCACCAGCAGAGAGGGACAGGGGGAGACCCAGTACTTC. This sequence encodes CATSREGQGETQYF.

This rearrangement joins TRBV18 to TRBJ1-2; 7 bases agree with TRBD1. Germline-derived CDR1 and CDR2 are KGHSH and LQKENI. The CDR3 consists of 15 residues. Trimming at V came to 2 bases and at J to 6 bases, leaving 9 bases not matched to a gene. The CDR3 spells CASSPTTGSYDGYTF. In DNA form, the CDR3 reads TGTGCCAGCTCACCAACGACAGGGTCGTACGATGGCTACACCTTC.

This sequence joins TRBV5-4 and TRBJ2-1; 10 positions match TRBD2. Germline V CDR1 and CDR2: SGHNT, YYREEE (reference sequence). V shed 4 bases, J shed 1 base, and the junction held 5 bases outside the gene matches. The CDR3 totals 16 residues. CDR3 nucleotide sequence: TGTGCCAGCAGCGCCGATAGCGGGGGGTCCTACAATGAGCAGTTCTTC. Translation: CASSADSGGSYNEQFF. The variable domain in full, completed from reference TRBV5-4 and TRBJ2-1, reads ETGVTQSPTHLIKTRGQQVTLRCSSQSGHNTVSWYQQALGQGPQFIFQYYREEENGRGNFPPRFSGLQFPNYSSELNVNALELDDSALYLCASSADSGGSYNEQFFGPGTRLTVL.

This clone appeared a single time. The J gene is TRBJ2-1, the V gene TRBV11-2; 13 bases fit TRBD2. Trimming at V came to 3 bases and at J to 9 bases, leaving 5 bases not matched to a gene. CDR3 length: 15 residues. Germline loops: CDR1 SGHAT, CDR2 FQNNGV. CDR3 nucleotides: TGTGCCAGCAGCTTCCGGACTAGCGGGAGTGGTGAGCAGTTCTTC. This sequence encodes CASSFRTSGSGEQFF.

The J gene is TRBJ2-2, the V gene TRBV9, with a weak D call TRBD2 (6 bases). Trimming took 0 bases from V and 1 from J, leaving 7 bases between them. Germline V lookup: CDR1 SGDLS, CDR2 YYNGEE. The CDR3 has 15 amino acids. CDR3 DNA: TGTGCCAGCAGCGTAGTAGCGGTGAACACCGGGGAGCTGTTTTTT. This translates into CASSVVAVNTGELFF.

The rearrangement uses TRBV2 and TRBJ2-7, with D perhaps TRBD1 (6 bases). The CDR3 contains 14 residues. Germline V gene data show CDR1 as SNHLY and CDR2 as FYNNEI. V was shortened by 0 bases and J by 4 bases, with 10 bases between the two germline ends. This CDR3 reads CASSEAKRGYEQYF. In DNA, the CDR3 is TGTGCCAGCAGTGAAGCTAAGAGGGGGTACGAGCAGTACTTC. Complete variable domain (other parts from reference TRBV2 and TRBJ2-7): EPEVTQTPSHQVTQMGQEVILRCVPISNHLYFYWYRQILGQKVEFLVSFYNNEISEKSEIFDDQFSVERPDGSNFTLKIRSTKLEDSAMYFCASSEAKRGYEQYFGPGTRLTVT.

The rearrangement uses TRBV29-1 and TRBJ1-1, with a tentative D call TRBD1 (6 bases). V was cut by 8 bases and J by 5 bases, with 18 bases left in between. The CDR3 sequence is 13 residues long. Germline V gene lookup returns CDR1 SQVTM and CDR2 ANQGSEA. The DNA for the CDR3 is TGCAGCTGTGGGGGGGCCGCAGGGACTGAAGCTTTCTTT. Its translation: CSCGGAAGTEAFF.

V usage is TRBV10-2 and J usage is TRBJ1-4; 7 bases match TRBD1. The CDR3 covers 15 residues. V lost 0 bases and J lost 8; bases outside the gene matches: 6. Germline V gene data show CDR1 as WSHSY and CDR2 as SAAADI. Here the CDR3 reads CASSESTGHKEKLFF. CDR3 DNA: TGCGCCAGCAGTGAGTCGACAGGGCACAAGGAAAAACTGTTTTTT.

This sequence joins TRBV25-1 and TRBJ1-2; a weak D match, TRBD1 (6 bases). Germline-derived CDR1 and CDR2 are MGHDK and SYGVNS. Trimming removed 6 bases from V and 7 bases from J, with 21 bases in between. The CDR3 is made up of 15 amino acids. The CDR3 nucleotides are TGTGCCAGCAGCACCACGGGAGGGGGATACGGTGGCTACACCTTC. Amino acid sequence: CASSTTGGGYGGYTF.

The count of this clone is one. V usage is TRBV19 and J usage is TRBJ2-2, with D hard to call. This CDR3 has 14 residues. Trimming removed 3 bases at V and 3 bases at J, with 8 bases between. Germline CDR1 and CDR2: LNHDA and SQIVND (reference sequence). Here the CDR3 reads CASSIYSYTGELFF. For the CDR3, the DNA is TGTGCCAGTAGTATTTACTCCTACACCGGGGAGCTGTTTTTT.

The chain employs TRBV10-3 and TRBJ2-1, with a weak D call TRBD1 (7 bases). The ends were cut back, 0 bases at V and 7 bases at J, with 19 bases in the middle. CDR1 is ENHRY and CDR2 is SYGVKD in the germline V gene. This CDR3 is built from 17 residues. The CDR3 protein is CAISESGLSRGRNEQFF. The CDR3 nucleotides read TGTGCCATCAGTGAGTCGGGCCTCAGCAGGGGGAGGAATGAGCAGTTCTTC.

Comments on this clone: Other DNA sequences from this sample encode an identical CDR3 as well. This sequence joins TRBV28 and TRBJ2-7; 10 nucleotides align to TRBD2. Looked up from germline, CDR1 is MDHEN and CDR2 is SYDVKM. Trimming at V came to 2 bases and at J to 2 bases, leaving 0 bases not matched to a gene. This CDR3 contains 14 residues. Here the CDR3 DNA reads TGTGCCAGCAGTTTACTAGCGGGGGCCTACGAGCAGTACTTC. It encodes CASSLLAGAYEQYF.

The rearrangement uses TRBV6-5 and TRBJ2-2, with a possible D match to TRBD1 (6 bases). Trimming took off 7 bases at V and 5 bases at J, with 11 bases between the two ends. Germline CDR1 and CDR2: MNHEY and SVGAGI. The CDR3 runs to 13 residues. The CDR3 spells CASTGTPTGELFF. The CDR3, as DNA: TGTGCCAGCACAGGGACACCAACCGGGGAGCTGTTTTTT.

V gene TRBV12-3 or TRBV12-4 combines with J gene TRBJ2-7; D not resolved. Between the trimmed V and J ends, which lost 3 bases and 7 bases, there was a span of 7 bases. The CDR3 loop spans 11 amino acids. In nucleotides, the CDR3 is TGTGCCAGCAGTTTCCTGACAGAGCAGTACTTC. Its translation: CASSFLTEQYF.

This CDR3 reads CASRGQGGPYEQYF. The CDR3 DNA is TGTGCCAGCCGGGGACAGGGAGGTCCATACGAGCAGTACTTC. The chain uses TRBV28 and TRBJ2-7, with 9 nucleotides matching TRBD1. V lost 8 bases, J lost 4 bases, and 9 bases stayed unmatched. CDR1 is MDHEN, CDR2 SYDVKM, per germline. The CDR3 is made up of 14 amino acids.

V gene TRBV6-1 combines with J gene TRBJ2-3; D gene unclear. The CDR3 sequence is 14 residues long. The V gene's germline CDR1 is MNHNS and CDR2 SASEGT. V dropped 2 bases and J dropped 2 bases, with 8 bases sitting between them. The CDR3 loop is CASSELASTDTQYF. The CDR3 bases are TGTGCCAGCAGTGAATTGGCTTCCACAGATACGCAGTATTTT.

This CDR3 is CASSRAGTGGEQYF. The CDR3 DNA reads TGTGCCAGCAGCCGAGCCGGGACAGGGGGCGAGCAGTACTTC. The chain uses TRBV9 and TRBJ2-7, with TRBD1 matching 11 bases. The CDR3 is 14 residues long. V lost 4 bases, J lost 6 bases, and 6 bases stayed unmatched. Germline V gene sequence: CDR1 SGDLS, CDR2 YYNGEE.

The chain links TRBV19 to TRBJ1-1, with D perhaps matching TRBD1 (6 bases). The V gene's germline CDR1 is LNHDA and CDR2 SQIVND (reference sequence). V dropped 6 bases and J dropped 4 bases, with 15 bases sitting between them. This CDR3 comprises 14 residues. CDR3 protein: CASRKQGSGTEAFF. DNA for the CDR3: TGTGCCAGTAGAAAACAGGGTTCGGGCACTGAAGCTTTCTTT.

The chain combines TRBV18 with TRBJ2-7, with TRBD1 identical over 8 bases. Trimming at V came to 0 bases and at J to 2 bases, leaving 6 bases not matched to a gene. Germline assignment: CDR1 KGHSH and CDR2 LQKENI. The CDR3 spans 16 residues. The CDR3 protein is CASSPPTGEGAYEQYF. In nucleotides, the CDR3 is TGTGCCAGCTCACCACCGACAGGGGAAGGGGCCTACGAGCAGTACTTC.

The rearrangement links TRBV11-2 to TRBJ1-2; 12 nucleotides match TRBD1. The V gene end was trimmed by 5 bases and the J gene end by 7 bases; junction bases not matched to a gene: 5. CDR1 and CDR2 from the germline V gene are SGHAT and FQNNGV. This CDR3 contains 14 residues. Written as DNA, the CDR3 is TGTGCCAGCAGCCGCGGGACAGGGGGCTTTGGCTACACCTTC. Protein sequence: CASSRGTGGFGYTF. Drawing the rest from reference TRBV11-2 and TRBJ1-2, the complete variable domain is EAGVAQSPRYKIIEKRQSVAFWCNPISGHATLYWYQQILGQGPKLLIQFQNNGVVDDSQLPKDRFSAERLKGVDSTLKIQPAKLEDSAVYLCASSRGTGGFGYTFGSGTRLTVV.

Worth noting for this clone: Different DNA sequences within this sample yield the same CDR3. This chain joins TRBV4-3 and TRBJ2-3; 7 nucleotides agree with TRBD1. Trimming removed 1 base from V and 0 bases from J; junction bases left unmatched: 1. This CDR3 has 15 amino acids. CDR1 is LGHNA, CDR2 YSLEER, per germline. CDR3 amino acids: CASSQGTGSTDTQYF. CDR3 in DNA: TGCGCCAGCAGCCAAGGGACAGGTAGCACAGATACGCAGTATTTT.

The chain combines TRBV4-2 with TRBJ1-2; maybe TRBD1 (5 bases). The CDR3 runs 16 residues. Trimming removed 0 bases at V and 8 bases at J, with 19 bases between. CDR1 and CDR2 (germline): LGHNA, YNFKEQ. This CDR3 reads CASSQEHLAGGTGYTF. CDR3 sequence (DNA): TGTGCCAGCAGCCAAGAACACTTAGCTGGGGGGACGGGCTACACCTTC.